A single sample gave rise to the 9 T cell receptor beta chains below, sequenced in a study of neurological immune-mediated disorders. Each CDR3 protein gets one entry after TCRdb re-called the 5' RACE reads with MiXCR. The data contain some 56,000 distinct CDR3 sequences, about 3.8% of them seen just once; the ten biggest clones take up 5.5% to 7.5%. Sequencing was done on a sample of PBMCs. The receptors originated from a man aged 55 to 70 with multiple sclerosis.

This clonotype was detected only a few times. V is TRBV20-1 and J is TRBJ2-7; TRBD2 aligns across 12 bases. The V segment lost 3 bases and the J segment 1 base; nucleotides outside the gene matches: 10. CDR3 length equals 17 residues. Germline CDR1 and CDR2: DFQATT and SNEGSKA (reference sequence). The CDR3 DNA follows: TGCAGTGCTAGGGAACCTCTAGCGGGAGGGATTTCCTACGAGCAGTACTTC. Encoded protein: CSAREPLAGGISYEQYF.

This clonotype was picked up many times. The chain links TRBV6-5 to TRBJ2-1; TRBD1 might be the D (6 bases). CDR3 length: 15 residues. Germline V gives CDR1 MNHEY, CDR2 SVGAGI. V lost 0 bases and J 6 bases, leaving 12 bases between the germline ends. CDR3 DNA sequence: TGTGCCAGCAGTTACTCGAACGACAGGACCAATGAGCAGTTCTTC. It specifies CASSYSNDRTNEQFF.

This clonotype occurred many times. The rearrangement uses TRBV12-3 or TRBV12-4 and TRBJ1-1; TRBD1 matches at 8 bases. J was trimmed by 5 bases and V by 6 bases; bases with no gene match: 8. The CDR3 spans 14 residues. For the CDR3, the DNA is TGTGCCAGCAGGTACGACAGGGGACCTACTGAAGCTTTCTTT. It codes for CASRYDRGPTEAFF.

This chain connects TRBV28 to TRBJ2-7; 13 positions match TRBD2. CDR1 and CDR2 from the germline V gene are MDHEN and SYDVKM. With V trimmed by 4 bases and J by 7 bases, 7 bases remained unmatched. The CDR3 has 15 amino acids. For the CDR3, the DNA is TGTGCCAGCAGTTCCACTAGCGGGAGGGCAGAAGAGCAGTACTTC. It yields the protein CASSSTSGRAEEQYF.

Many counts were recorded for this clonotype. V and J are TRBV5-1 and TRBJ2-3, with no clear D. V dropped 0 bases and J dropped 3 bases, with 8 bases sitting between them. Germline CDR1 is SGHRS and CDR2 is YFSETQ. This CDR3 region has 14 residues. The CDR3 spells CASSLGGKTDTQYF. The CDR3 nucleotides are TGCGCCAGCAGCTTGGGTGGCAAAACAGATACGCAGTATTTT.

This clonotype was detected a few times. A read error may explain this, as a much larger clone is one base away. The rearrangement joins TRBV5-6 to TRBJ2-7; D is ambiguous. Trimming shortened V by 6 bases and J by 5 bases, and 15 bases separated the two germline ends. CDR1 and CDR2 from the germline V gene are SGHDT and YYEEEE. The CDR3 is 13 amino acids. The CDR3 here is CASTPTSSNEQYF. The CDR3 DNA sequence: TGTGCCAGCACTCCCACCTCTTCTAACGAGCAGTACTTC.

This clonotype was seen repeatedly, ten times or more. The V and J genes are TRBV5-1 and TRBJ2-3; D may correspond to TRBD1 or TRBD2 (5 bases each). Germline CDR1 is SGHRS and CDR2 is YFSETQ. The V and J ends lost 5 bases and 2 bases respectively, with 15 bases between them. The CDR3 extends over 15 amino acids. The CDR3 reads CASRPPGRNTDTQYF. The CDR3 DNA follows: TGCGCCAGCAGACCTCCGGGACGGAACACAGATACGCAGTATTTT.

This clonotype was seen ten or more times. The CDR3 carries no conserved terminal phenylalanine or tryptophan, so it likely arises from a read error. It is unclear where the CDR3 begins or ends on the DNA, so no DNA is shown, and the CDR3 is as TCRdb lists it. The V and J genes are TRBV5-1 and TRBJ2-7; the table assigns TRBD2, which was not confirmed against the DNA. Germline V CDR1 and CDR2: SGHRS, YFSETQ. Termini included, the CDR3 measures 15 amino acids. CDR3 protein: CASSLADLAGVPTHP.

This clonotype came up a few times. The genes are TRBV7-2 and TRBJ1-5, with 7 bases aligning to TRBD1. Germline V gene lookup returns CDR1 SGHTA and CDR2 FQGNSA. Trimming at V came to 7 bases and at J to 11 bases, leaving 14 bases not matched to a gene. The CDR3 is 14 amino acids. CDR3 coding DNA: TGTGCCAGCACCATGGACAGGTACGATCGGGCCCAGCATTTT. It codes for CASTMDRYDRAQHF.